The 13 T cell receptor beta chains reported below all come from one sample, sequenced in a study of T cells after yellow fever vaccination. Each CDR3 protein is one row after TCRdb ran MiXCR on the 5' RACE reads. Of under 300,000 distinct CDR3 sequences detected, roughly 6.2% appear once; the ten largest clones hold 1% to 1.2%. The sample consisted of CD4+ T cells sorted from PBMCs, taken on the day of the yellow fever booster vaccination. Source of these receptors: a man aged 25 to 40 who received the YFV17D yellow fever vaccine.

In its sample, this clonotype was seen a few times. The chain employs TRBV5-5 and TRBJ2-7, with D perhaps TRBD2 (5 bases). The CDR3 has 16 amino acids. V was cut by 1 base and J by 1 base, with 15 bases left in between. Germline-derived CDR1 and CDR2 are SGHKS and YYEKEE (reference sequence). CDR3 in DNA: TGTGCCAGCAGCTTGATTCAGGAGGCTATATCCTACGAGCAGTACTTC. This codes for CASSLIQEAISYEQYF.

This clonotype has at least ten counts. The chain is built from TRBV24-1 and TRBJ2-1; 11 bases are shared with TRBD2. The CDR3 length is 16 residues. The V segment lost 4 bases and the J segment 12 bases; nucleotides outside the gene matches: 13. Per germline, CDR1 KGHDR and CDR2 SFDVKD. The CDR3 is CATSDRRTSGPFGQFF. CDR3 nucleotides: TGTGCCACCAGTGACCGAAGGACTAGCGGGCCCTTTGGGCAGTTCTTC.

This clonotype was seen more than once but under ten times. The rearrangement joins TRBV18 to TRBJ2-3, with D maybe TRBD1 (6 bases). Germline loops: CDR1 KGHSH, CDR2 LQKENI. This CDR3 contains 16 residues. The V end lost 0 bases, the J end lost 3 bases, and 13 bases lay between the germline ends. CDR3 loop: CASSPPDSMGTDTQYF. CDR3 coding DNA: TGTGCCAGCTCACCACCGGACAGTATGGGGACAGATACGCAGTATTTT.

The chain links TRBV5-1 to TRBJ2-5; D is tentatively TRBD1 or TRBD2 (6 bases each). CDR3 length: 15 amino acids. With 3 bases removed from V and 5 bases from J, the gap between germline ends came to 17 bases. CDR1 is SGHRS and CDR2 is YFSETQ in the germline V gene. In DNA form, the CDR3 reads TGCGCCAGCAGCTCAAACTCCGGGGGCCGGGAGACCCAGTACTTC. Its protein product is CASSSNSGGRETQYF.

The sample holds a few counts of this clonotype. The V call is TRBV12-3 or TRBV12-4, the J call TRBJ2-7; D may be TRBD1 (5 bases). The ends were cut back, 4 bases at V and 3 bases at J, with 16 bases in the middle. CDR3 length equals 15 residues. The CDR3 DNA reads as TGTGCCAGCAGTTCGTCGCAGGGCAAAGGCTACGAGCAGTACTTC. Its translation: CASSSSQGKGYEQYF.

V is TRBV24-1 and J is TRBJ2-2; D gene ambiguous. CDR1 KGHDR and CDR2 SFDVKD come from the germline V gene. The CDR3 is made up of 14 amino acids. Trimming took 2 bases from V and 1 from J, leaving 4 bases between them. The CDR3 coding sequence is TGTGCCACCAGTGATTCGTGGAACACCGGGGAGCTGTTTTTT. Encoded protein: CATSDSWNTGELFF.

This clonotype has ten or more counts. This chain uses TRBV14 with TRBJ2-7; either TRBD1 or TRBD2 may supply D (6 bases each). Germline CDR1 and CDR2: SGHDN and FVKESK. The CDR3 totals 14 residues. Trimming removed 1 base at V and 6 bases at J, with 13 bases between. The CDR3 nucleotides read TGTGCCAGCAGCCAAGCAGGAGGGGGTCCCGAGCAGTACTTC. As protein: CASSQAGGGPEQYF.

This clonotype was detected only a few times. The chain employs TRBV4-3 and TRBJ2-7; 7 bases map to TRBD2. Looked up from germline, CDR1 is LGHNA and CDR2 is YSLEER. The CDR3 has 16 residues. Trimming removed 0 bases from V and 0 bases from J; junction bases left unmatched: 5. The CDR3 sequence is CASSQDMSGASYEQYF. The CDR3 coding sequence is TGCGCCAGCAGCCAAGATATGAGCGGGGCCTCCTACGAGCAGTACTTC.

V usage is TRBV10-3 and J usage is TRBJ2-5; D unclear. The CDR3 runs to 13 residues. The V gene lost 3 bases and the J gene lost 5 bases, with 10 bases spanning the gap. Per the germline V gene, CDR1 is ENHRY and CDR2 is SYGVKD. DNA for the CDR3: TGTGCCATCAGTGACTCGCTTCGTGAGACCCAGTACTTC. As protein: CAISDSLRETQYF.

Many counts were recorded for this clonotype. The chain is built from TRBV29-1 and TRBJ2-3; the match to TRBD2 covers 7 bases. The CDR3 is 14 amino acids. Germline trimming cut 7 bases from V and 1 base from J; bases unmatched to any gene: 8. Germline loops: CDR1 SQVTM, CDR2 ANQGSEA. CDR3 in DNA: TGCAGCGCCGGACGAAGCGGGGGCACAGATACGCAGTATTTT. This translates into CSAGRSGGTDTQYF.

This clonotype was detected ten times or more. The rearrangement joins TRBV7-6 to TRBJ2-1; 11 bases match TRBD2. V gave up 5 bases and J gave up 2 bases; unmatched junction bases: 2. In germline, CDR1 is SGHVS, CDR2 FNYEAQ. CDR3 length: 15 residues. Written as DNA, the CDR3 is TGTGCCAGCAGCCCTAGCGGGGGGACCTACAATGAGCAGTTCTTC. Protein sequence: CASSPSGGTYNEQFF. The full variable domain, its missing parts supplied by reference TRBV7-6 and TRBJ2-1, is GAGVSQSPRYKVTKRGQDVALRCDPISGHVSLYWYRQALGQGPEFLTYFNYEAQQDKSGLPNDRFSAERPEGSISTLTIQRTEQRDSAMYRCASSPSGGTYNEQFFGPGTRLTVL.

This clonotype was observed a handful of times. The genes are TRBV20-1 and TRBJ1-1, with a weak D call TRBD1 (5 bases). The CDR3 length is 15 residues. Between the trimmed V and J ends, which lost 5 bases and 1 base, there was a span of 17 bases. Germline V gene data show CDR1 as DFQATT and CDR2 as SNEGSKA (reference sequence). Here the CDR3 DNA reads TGCAGTGCTTCTCCGCCGGCCCAGGGGAACACTGAAGCTTTCTTT. Its translation is CSASPPAQGNTEAFF.

This clonotype was picked up a small number of times. The gene calls are TRBV28 and TRBJ2-1; unclear D gene. V lost 6 bases and J lost 10, with 22 bases in between. Germline V lookup: CDR1 MDHEN, CDR2 SYDVKM. There are 15 residues in the CDR3. The CDR3 loop is CASRPLLDAWREQFF. In DNA form, the CDR3 reads TGTGCCAGCAGGCCGCTCCTGGACGCATGGCGGGAGCAGTTCTTC. The full variable domain, completed using reference TRBV28 and TRBJ2-1, is DVKVTQSSRYLVKRTGEKVFLECVQDMDHENMFWYRQDPGLGLRLIYFSYDVKMKEKGDIPEGYSVSREKKERFSLILESASTNQTSMYLCASRPLLDAWREQFFGPGTRLTVL.